Listed below are T cell receptor beta chains from one sample, sequenced in a study of T cell responses to AZD1222 COVID-19 vaccine. Sequencing used immunoSEQ multiplex PCR; TCRdb keeps in-frame clones, though not all of them. The table lists about 130,000 clones, roughly nine tenths of them singletons. The specimen was peripheral blood, collected on day 0 of AZD1222 vaccination. These receptor sequences come from an adult in good health. Each CDR3 is given with its conserved first and last residue. A D gene is named only where the DNA matches it firmly. A row's size may be missing; if present it is once, few, many or a size class.

d_call	clone_size	v_call	j_call	cdr3_aa	cdr3_nt
NA	NA	TRBV21-1	TRBJ2-1	CASSKESREREQFF	TGTGCCAGCAGCAAAGAGAGCAGGGAGCGAGAGCAGTTCTTC
NA	NA	TRBV24-1	TRBJ2-1	CATSDLGGGYNEQFF	TGTGCCACCAGTGATTTAGGGGGGGGGTACAATGAGCAGTTCTTC
NA	NA	TRBV9	TRBJ2-2	CASSVLGRNTGELFF	TGTGCCAGCAGCGTACTGGGGCGCAACACCGGGGAGCTGTTTTTT
TRBD1	NA	TRBV11-2	TRBJ2-7	CASSPGQGPSYEQYF	TGTGCCAGCAGCCCGGGACAGGGACCGTCCTACGAGCAGTACTTC
NA	NA	TRBV6-1	TRBJ1-6	CASSEARTGASPLHF	TGTGCCAGCAGTGAAGCGCGAACAGGTGCTTCACCCCTCCACTTT
TRBD1	NA	TRBV7-9	TRBJ1-4	CASSLRQGNNEKLFF	TGTGCCAGCAGCCTCAGACAGGGAAATAATGAAAAACTGTTTTTT
NA	NA	TRBV28	TRBJ1-5	CASRSSLDQPQHF	TGTGCCAGCAGGTCCTCTTTGGATCAGCCCCAGCATTTT
NA	NA	TRBV14	TRBJ2-2	CASSQVGGVIGELFF	TGTGCCAGCAGCCAAGTTGGCGGGGTTATCGGGGAGCTGTTTTTT
NA	NA	TRBV19	TRBJ1-2	CASTMGGLYGYTF	TGTGCCAGTACCATGGGGGGCCTCTATGGCTACACCTTC
NA	NA	TRBV28	TRBJ1-2	CASSSRAGASYGYTF	TGTGCCAGCAGTTCTCGCGCCGGGGCGTCCTATGGCTACACCTTC
NA	NA	TRBV5-6	TRBJ2-7	CASSFRRNEQYF	TGTGCCAGCAGCTTCCGACGGAACGAGCAGTACTTC
NA	NA	TRBV28	TRBJ2-3	CASSLSPTDTQYF	TGTGCCAGCAGTTTATCGCCCACAGATACGCAGTATTTT
NA	NA	TRBV30	TRBJ1-2	CAWSVKDGYTF	TGTGCCTGGAGTGTAAAGGATGGCTACACCTTC
TRBD2	NA	TRBV4-3	TRBJ2-7	CASSQDGWGERGSLEQYF	TGCGCCAGCAGCCAAGATGGGTGGGGCGAGCGGGGGTCTCTCGAGCAGTACTTC
TRBD1	NA	TRBV7-2	TRBJ2-7	CASAQGQMKYF	TGTGCCAGCGCCCAGGGACAGATGAAGTACTTC
NA	few	TRBV6-1	TRBJ1-2	CASSDGGIDYTF	TGTGCCAGCAGTGATGGAGGGATCGACTACACCTTC
TRBD1	NA	TRBV7-6	TRBJ1-2	CASSPQDREYGYTF	TGTGCCAGCAGCCCTCAGGACAGGGAATATGGCTACACCTTC
NA	NA	TRBV29-1	TRBJ1-1	CSVADSNTEAFF	TGCAGCGTTGCGGACAGCAACACTGAAGCTTTCTTT
NA	NA	TRBV27	TRBJ2-7	CASSLHRFHEQYF	TGTGCCAGCAGCCTACACCGGTTCCACGAGCAGTACTTC